The clone carrying this T cell receptor (beta chain) has a count of ten or more. The investigators amplified TCR beta CDR3 regions from RNA transcripts. Primed by the HTBI set, a first-round RT-PCR was run on the TCR CDR3. TCRdb re-derived calls from the multiplex PCR reads in MiXCR, one entry per CDR3 protein. Of a few hundred thousand distinct CDR3 sequences detected, about 14% appear once; the ten largest clones hold less than 15%. The data derive from a study of T cells in Graves' hyperthyroidism and ophthalmopathy. This CDR3 is built from 16 residues. Per germline, CDR1 MGHRA and CDR2 YSYEKL. Trimming cost V 3 bases and J 4 bases; bases outside gene matches: 8.

The TCR was taken from a middle-aged woman with Graves' hyperthyroidism that later progressed to Graves' ophthalmopathy. The V and J genes are TRBV4-1 and TRBJ2-3; 9 bases align to TRBD2. Sequenced: blood. The DNA of the CDR3 is TGCGCCAGCAGCCACAGGTTAGCGGGAGCCTCAGATACGCAGTATTTT. It encodes CASSHRLAGASDTQYF.